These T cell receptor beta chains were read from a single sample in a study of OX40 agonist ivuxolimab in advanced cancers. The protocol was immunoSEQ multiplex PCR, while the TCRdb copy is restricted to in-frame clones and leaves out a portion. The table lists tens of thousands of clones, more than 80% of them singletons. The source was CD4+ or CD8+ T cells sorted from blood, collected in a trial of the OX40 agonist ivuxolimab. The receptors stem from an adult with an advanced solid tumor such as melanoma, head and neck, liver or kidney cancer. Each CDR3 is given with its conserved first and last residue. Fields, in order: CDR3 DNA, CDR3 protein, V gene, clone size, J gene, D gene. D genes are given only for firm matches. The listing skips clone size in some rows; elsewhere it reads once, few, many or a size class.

TGTGCCAGCGGGGACAGGGAAACTGAAGCTTTCTTT	CASGDRETEAFF	TRBV2	-	TRBJ1-1	TRBD1
TGTGCCAGCAGCTTTCGGGAGGGCGGGACCAAAAACATTCAGTACTTC	CASSFREGGTKNIQYF	TRBV5-8	once	TRBJ2-4	TRBD2
TGCGCCAGCAGCCTCGACACCGGGGAGCTGTTTTTT	CASSLDTGELFF	TRBV5-1	-	TRBJ2-2	-
TGTGCCAGCAGCTCCGCGGCTAGCGGATACGAGCAGTACTTC	CASSSAASGYEQYF	TRBV7-9	-	TRBJ2-7	TRBD2
TGTGCCAGCAGCCTAGGGACAGGCGGGGATGGCTACACCTTC	CASSLGTGGDGYTF	TRBV5-6	-	TRBJ1-2	TRBD1
TGTGCCAGTAGTATCGGGACATTCAGGGGATGGGAAACAGATACGCAGTATTTT	CASSIGTFRGWETDTQYF	TRBV19	-	TRBJ2-3	-
TGTGCCATCAGTGAGAGGGACACGACCTACAATGAGCAGTTCTTC	CAISERDTTYNEQFF	TRBV10-3	-	TRBJ2-1	-
TGTGCCAGCAGCCCGGACAGGGGACGGGACACCGGGGAGCTGTTTTTT	CASSPDRGRDTGELFF	TRBV5-5	-	TRBJ2-2	TRBD1
TGTGCCTGGAGCCTTGCATCGGGACAAAAATACGAGCAGTACTTC	CAWSLASGQKYEQYF	TRBV30	-	TRBJ2-7	-
TGTGCCAGCAGCGCCTCGGGGAACATTGAAGAGACCCAGTACTTC	CASSASGNIEETQYF	TRBV9	-	TRBJ2-5	-
TGTGCCAGCAGCTTCGGGGAGGGCAATCAGCCCCAGCATTTT	CASSFGEGNQPQHF	TRBV7-9	-	TRBJ1-5	-
TGTGCCAGCAGCTTAGACGGTAGCGGGGACCTAAACTTCTACAATGAGCAGTTCTTC	CASSLDGSGDLNFYNEQFF	TRBV11-2	-	TRBJ2-1	TRBD2
TGTGCCAGCAGCGTTGGGACTAGCGGGTTTAAAGATACGCAGTATTTT	CASSVGTSGFKDTQYF	TRBV9	-	TRBJ2-3	TRBD2
TGCGCCAGCAGACACCCCACTAGCGGAGGTCAAGAGACCCAGTACTTC	CASRHPTSGGQETQYF	TRBV4-1	-	TRBJ2-5	TRBD2
TGTGCCAGCAGCTCAGACTCGGACGGGGAGCTGTTTTTT	CASSSDSDGELFF	TRBV7-9	-	TRBJ2-2	-
TGTGCCATCAGCGATGACAGGGGTTGGGAAAAACTGTTTTTT	CAISDDRGWEKLFF	TRBV10-3	-	TRBJ1-4	TRBD1
TGTGCCAGCAGTTACGGCTCAGCCCAAGAGACCCAGTACTTC	CASSYGSAQETQYF	TRBV6-6	-	TRBJ2-5	-